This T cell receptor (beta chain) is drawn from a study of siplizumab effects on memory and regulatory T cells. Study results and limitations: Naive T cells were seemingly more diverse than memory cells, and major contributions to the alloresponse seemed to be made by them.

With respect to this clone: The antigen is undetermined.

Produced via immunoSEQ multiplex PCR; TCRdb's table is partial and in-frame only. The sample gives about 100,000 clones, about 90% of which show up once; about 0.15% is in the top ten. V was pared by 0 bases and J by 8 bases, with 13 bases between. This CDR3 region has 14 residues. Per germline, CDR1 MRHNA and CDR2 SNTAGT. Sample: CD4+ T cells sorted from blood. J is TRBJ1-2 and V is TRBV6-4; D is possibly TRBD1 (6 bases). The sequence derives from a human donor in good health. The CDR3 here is CASSDSRGAVGYTF. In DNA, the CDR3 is TGTGCCAGCAGTGACTCACGGGGGGCCGTCGGCTACACCTTC.